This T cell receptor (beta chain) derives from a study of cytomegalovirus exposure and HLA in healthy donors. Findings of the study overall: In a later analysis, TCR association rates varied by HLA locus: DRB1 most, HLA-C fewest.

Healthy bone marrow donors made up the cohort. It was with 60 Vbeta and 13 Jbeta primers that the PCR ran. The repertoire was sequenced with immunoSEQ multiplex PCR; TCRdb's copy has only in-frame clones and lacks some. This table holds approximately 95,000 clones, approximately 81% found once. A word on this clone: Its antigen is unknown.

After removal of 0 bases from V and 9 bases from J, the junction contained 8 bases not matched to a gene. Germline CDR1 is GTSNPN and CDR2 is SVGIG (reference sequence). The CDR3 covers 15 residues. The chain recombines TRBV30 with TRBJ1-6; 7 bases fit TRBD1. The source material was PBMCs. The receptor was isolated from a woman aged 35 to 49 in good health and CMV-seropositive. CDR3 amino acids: CAWSVPQGPGSPLHF. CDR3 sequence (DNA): TGTGCCTGGAGTGTCCCACAGGGGCCAGGTTCACCCCTCCACTTT.